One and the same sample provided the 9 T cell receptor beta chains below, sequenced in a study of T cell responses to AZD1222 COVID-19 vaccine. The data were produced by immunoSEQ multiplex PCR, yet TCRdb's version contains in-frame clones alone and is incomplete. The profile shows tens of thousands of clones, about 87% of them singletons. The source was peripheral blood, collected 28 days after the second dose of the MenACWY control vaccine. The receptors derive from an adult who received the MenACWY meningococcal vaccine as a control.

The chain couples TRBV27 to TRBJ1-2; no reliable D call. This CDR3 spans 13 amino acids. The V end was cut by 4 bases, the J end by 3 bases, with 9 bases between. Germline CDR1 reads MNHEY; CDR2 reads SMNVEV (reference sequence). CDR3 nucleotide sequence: TGTGCCAGCAGTTATAAAGGCGACTATGGCTACACCTTC. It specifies CASSYKGDYGYTF.

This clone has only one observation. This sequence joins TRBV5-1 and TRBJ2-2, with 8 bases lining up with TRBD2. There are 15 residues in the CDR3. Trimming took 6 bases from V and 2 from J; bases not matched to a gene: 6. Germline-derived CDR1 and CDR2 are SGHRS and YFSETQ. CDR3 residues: CASKQLAENTGELFF. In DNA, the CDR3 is TGCGCCAGCAAGCAACTAGCGGAAAACACCGGGGAGCTGTTTTTT.

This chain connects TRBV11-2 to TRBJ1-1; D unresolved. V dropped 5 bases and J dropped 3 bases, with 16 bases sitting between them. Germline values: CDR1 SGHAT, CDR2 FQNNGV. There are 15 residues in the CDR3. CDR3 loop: CASSHGRQSYTEAFF. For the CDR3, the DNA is TGTGCCAGCAGCCACGGCAGGCAGTCCTACACTGAAGCTTTCTTT. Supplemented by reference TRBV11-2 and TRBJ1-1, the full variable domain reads EAGVAQSPRYKIIEKRQSVAFWCNPISGHATLYWYQQILGQGPKLLIQFQNNGVVDDSQLPKDRFSAERLKGVDSTLKIQPAKLEDSAVYLCASSHGRQSYTEAFFGQGTRLTVV.

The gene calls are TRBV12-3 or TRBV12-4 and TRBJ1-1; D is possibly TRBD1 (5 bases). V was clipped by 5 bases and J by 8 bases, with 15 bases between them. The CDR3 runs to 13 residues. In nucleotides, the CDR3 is TGTGCCAGCAGTCCTTACCGGGACGGGGAAGCTTTCTTT. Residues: CASSPYRDGEAFF.

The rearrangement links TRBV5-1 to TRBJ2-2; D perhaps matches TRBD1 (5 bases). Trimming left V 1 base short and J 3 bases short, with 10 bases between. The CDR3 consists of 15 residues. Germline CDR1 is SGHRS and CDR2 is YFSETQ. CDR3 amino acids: CASSLSGWDTGELFF. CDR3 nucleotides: TGCGCCAGCAGCTTGTCAGGGTGGGACACCGGGGAGCTGTTTTTT. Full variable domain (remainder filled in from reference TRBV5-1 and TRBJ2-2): KAGVTQTPRYLIKTRGQQVTLSCSPISGHRSVSWYQQTPGQGLQFLFEYFSETQRNKGNFPGRFSGRQFSNSRSEMNVSTLELGDSALYLCASSLSGWDTGELFFGEGSRLTVL.

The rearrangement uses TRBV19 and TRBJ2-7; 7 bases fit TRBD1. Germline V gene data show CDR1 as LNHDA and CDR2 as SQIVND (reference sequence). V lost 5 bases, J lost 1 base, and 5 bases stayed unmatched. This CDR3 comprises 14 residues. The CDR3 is CASSGTVSSYEQYF. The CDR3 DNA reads TGTGCCAGTAGTGGGACAGTCTCTTCCTACGAGCAGTACTTC.

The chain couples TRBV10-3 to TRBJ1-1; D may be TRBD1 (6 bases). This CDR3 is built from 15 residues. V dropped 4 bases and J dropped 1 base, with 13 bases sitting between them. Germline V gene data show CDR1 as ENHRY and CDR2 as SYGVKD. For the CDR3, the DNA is TGTGCCATCAGTGTCGCACAGGGATCGAACACTGAAGCTTTCTTT. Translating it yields CAISVAQGSNTEAFF.

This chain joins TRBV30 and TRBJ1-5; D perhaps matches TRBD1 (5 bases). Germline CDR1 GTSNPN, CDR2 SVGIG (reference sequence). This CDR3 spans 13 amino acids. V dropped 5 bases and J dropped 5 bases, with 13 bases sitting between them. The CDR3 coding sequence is TGTGCCTGGGGATCCAGGGACGATCAGCCCCAGCATTTT. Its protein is CAWGSRDDQPQHF. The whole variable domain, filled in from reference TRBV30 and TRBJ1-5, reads SQTIHQWPATLVQPVGSPLSLECTVEGTSNPNLYWYRQAAGRGLQLLFYSVGIGQISSEVPQNLSASRPQDRQFILSSKKLLLSDSGFYLCAWGSRDDQPQHFGDGTRLSIL.

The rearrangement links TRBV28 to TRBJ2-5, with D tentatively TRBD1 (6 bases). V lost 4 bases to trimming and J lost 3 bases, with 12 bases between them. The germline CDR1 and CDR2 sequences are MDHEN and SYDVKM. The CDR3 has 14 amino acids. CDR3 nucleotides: TGTGCCAGCAGTTCCGGGACACCAAAAGAGACCCAGTACTTC. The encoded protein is CASSSGTPKETQYF. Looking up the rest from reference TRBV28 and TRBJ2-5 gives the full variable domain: DVKVTQSSRYLVKRTGEKVFLECVQDMDHENMFWYRQDPGLGLRLIYFSYDVKMKEKGDIPEGYSVSREKKERFSLILESASTNQTSMYLCASSSGTPKETQYFGPGTRLLVL.